This passage covers 13 T cell receptor beta chains from one sample sequenced in a study of T cell clonality in common variable immunodeficiency. Data came from immunoSEQ multiplex PCR; TCRdb stores just in-frame clones and leaves some out. The sample counts around 50,000 clones, none seen once; the ten largest own 5.4%. Sequencing was carried out using peripheral blood mononuclear cells. The receptors stem from a person aged 18 to 69 in good health.

This clone was seen repeatedly, ten times or more. Sequencing ends 3 residues short of the CDR3 end; the germline J gene provides the rest. V usage is TRBV12-5 and J usage is TRBJ2-3, with a tentative D call TRBD2 (5 bases). The CDR3 covers 16 residues. V was cut by 3 bases and J by 0 bases, with 13 bases left in between. Per germline, CDR1 LGHNT and CDR2 FRNRAP. The CDR3 bases that were read are TGTGCTAGTGGTTTAGGGAGCGGACCTAGCACAGATACG. Translating gives CASGLGSGPSTDT. The CDR3 in its entirety is CASGLGSGPSTDTQYF.

This clone was counted at least ten times. The read halts 3 residues ahead of the CDR3 end, with the missing end drawn from the germline J gene. The sample contains more than one DNA sequence encoding this CDR3. The J gene is TRBJ2-2, the V gene TRBV5-1, with D possibly being TRBD1 (6 bases). The CDR3 has 14 amino acids. V lost 0 bases to trimming and J lost 6 bases, with 9 bases between them. Germline V lookup: CDR1 SGHRS, CDR2 YFSETQ. CDR3 amino acids: CASSLGQGSGELFF. Incomplete CDR3 DNA: TGCGCCAGCAGCTTGGGGCAGGGGTCCGGGGAG.

This clone was picked up a small number of times. The sequence runs out 3 residues before the end of the CDR3; the remainder is reconstructed from the germline J gene. The V call is TRBV10-3, the J call TRBJ2-1; 8 nucleotides line up with TRBD2. Looked up from germline, CDR1 is ENHRY and CDR2 is SYGVKD. J lost 6 bases, V lost 4 bases, and 5 bases had no gene match. This CDR3 is built from 14 residues. The part of the CDR3 DNA that was read is TGTGCCATCAGTGGGACTAGCCAGTCCAATGAG. Amino acid sequence: CAISGTSQSNE. The whole CDR3 region reads CAISGTSQSNEQFF.

This clone appeared many times. The read is 3 residues too short to cover the CDR3 end, so that end is filled in from the germline J gene. This chain connects TRBV5-1 to TRBJ1-1; no definite D call. The V end lost 7 bases, the J end lost 1 base, and 11 bases lay between the germline ends. CDR1 is SGHRS and CDR2 is YFSETQ in the germline V gene. CDR3 length equals 13 residues. The part of the CDR3 DNA that was read is TGCGCCAGCGCCCTACAGTGGAACACTGAA. It is translated as CASALQWNTE. Given in full, the CDR3 is CASALQWNTEAFF.

This clone showed up many times. The CDR3 region is CSARGDSGQETQYF. The CDR3 bases that were read are TGCAGTGCTAGAGGGGACAGCGGGCAAGAGACC. The rearrangement joins TRBV20-1 to TRBJ2-5; weak D call: TRBD1 (7 bases). The read falls 3 residues short of the CDR3 end, and the missing part is taken from the germline J gene. Germline CDR1 is DFQATT and CDR2 is SNEGSKA (reference sequence). This CDR3 has 14 amino acids. Trimming left V 1 base short and J 2 bases short, with 11 bases between.

There are many counts of this clone. Read sequence stops 3 residues before the CDR3 end, and the germline J gene provides the missing end. The rearrangement uses TRBV6-4 and TRBJ2-2, with D tentatively TRBD1 (6 bases). The V end lost 4 bases, the J end lost 6 bases, and 12 bases lay between the germline ends. The V gene's germline CDR1 is MRHNA and CDR2 SNTAGT. The CDR3 is made up of 14 amino acids. CDR3 DNA (partial): TGTGCCAGCAGTGTTGACAGGAGAGCCGGGGAG. It encodes CASSVDRRAGE. The CDR3 reads in full as CASSVDRRAGELFF.

This clone was found many times. The CDR3 is cut off 3 residues early in the read; its end comes from the germline J gene. The chain uses TRBV5-6 and TRBJ1-1; D is possibly TRBD1 (5 bases). V was shortened by 6 bases and J by 4 bases, with 16 bases between the two germline ends. The CDR3 consists of 14 residues. Per germline, CDR1 SGHDT and CDR2 YYEEEE. CDR3 bases read: TGTGCCAGCACCTCAGGGAGTCCGGTCACTGAA. It translates to CASTSGSPVTE. The full CDR3 protein is CASTSGSPVTEAFF.

This clone was detected many times. Coverage ceases 3 residues before the CDR3 finishes, and the germline J gene fills in the end. This rearrangement joins TRBV7-9 to TRBJ1-2; TRBD1 might be the D (6 bases). The CDR3 runs 13 residues. Germline CDR1 SEHNR, CDR2 FQNEAQ (reference sequence). Partial CDR3 DNA: TGTGCCAGCAGCTCACTGACAGGTCGGGGC. This translates into CASSSLTGRG. The full CDR3 protein is CASSSLTGRGYTF.

This clone occurred many times. The CDR3 is cut off 3 residues early in the read; its end comes from the germline J gene. The chain combines TRBV19 with TRBJ1-2; D is undetermined. Germline CDR1 LNHDA, CDR2 SQIVND (reference sequence). The CDR3 contains 13 residues. V gave up 3 bases and J gave up 4 bases, with 9 bases separating them. The CDR3 bases that were read are TGTGCCAGTAGTATTGGCTCAGTCTATGGC. It specifies CASSIGSVYG. The CDR3, in full, reads CASSIGSVYGYTF.

This clone appeared a few times. The read ends 3 residues early relative to the CDR3; the germline J gene fills the gap. The chain is built from TRBV7-9 and TRBJ2-7; D might be TRBD2 (7 bases). Looked up from germline, CDR1 is SEHNR and CDR2 is FQNEAQ (reference sequence). This CDR3 is built from 15 residues. V was shortened by 5 bases and J by 3 bases, with 17 bases between the two germline ends. CDR3 sequence reads: CASSPWAGDNYEQYF. The sequenced part of the CDR3 DNA is TGTGCCAGCAGCCCATGGGCGGGGGACAACTACGAG.

The table lists this clone with a few counts. The CDR3 is cut off 3 residues early in the read; its end comes from the germline J gene. The rearrangement links TRBV11-3 to TRBJ2-7; TRBD1 agrees at 9 bases. CDR3 size: 13 residues. V lost 3 bases, J lost 5 bases, and 2 bases stayed unmatched. Germline CDR1 SGHNT, CDR2 YENEEA. CDR3 bases read: TGTGCCAGCAGCTTTCGGGACAGGGACGAG. As protein: CASSFRDRDE. The whole CDR3 is CASSFRDRDEQYF.

This clone was seen repeatedly, ten times or more. The read halts 3 residues ahead of the CDR3 end, with the missing end drawn from the germline J gene. The genes are TRBV7-6 and TRBJ2-2, with D maybe TRBD2 (6 bases). V was shortened by 5 bases and J by 3 bases, with 10 bases between the two germline ends. Germline CDR1 reads SGHVS; CDR2 reads FNYEAQ. This CDR3 has 14 amino acids. The covered CDR3 bases are TGTGCCAGCAGCATGGAGCGGGACACCGGGGAG. It specifies CASSMERDTGE. The entire CDR3 protein reads CASSMERDTGELFF.

This clone was seen at least ten times. CDR3 sequence: CSARDPGGGTYEQYF. The DNA read from the CDR3 is TGCAGTGCTAGAGACCCTGGGGGCGGAACCTACGAG. The rearrangement joins TRBV20-1 to TRBJ2-7; tentative D call: TRBD1 (6 bases). With the read ending 3 residues before the CDR3 end, the germline J gene is used to fill in that end. Germline V CDR1 and CDR2: DFQATT, SNEGSKA (reference sequence). The CDR3 extends over 15 amino acids. Trimming stripped 0 bases from V and 2 bases from J, with 14 bases between.